One and the same sample provided the 15 T cell receptor beta chains below, sequenced in a study of T-cell reconstitution after alpha-beta-depleted transplantation in children. As it was prepared, the TCRbeta library received unique molecular identifiers. TCRdb reprocessed the PCR reads with MiXCR, giving one entry per CDR3 protein. The data hold 450,000 to 500,000 distinct CDR3 sequences, with roughly an eighth observed a single time. Material: PBMCs from the stem cell graft donor, obtained from the stem cell graft. The receptors were gathered from a human donor who donated a stem cell graft to a child with combined immunodeficiency.

The gene calls are TRBV20-1 and TRBJ2-7; D unresolved. The CDR3 covers 13 residues. Germline values: CDR1 DFQATT, CDR2 SNEGSKA (reference sequence). With 0 bases removed from V and 5 bases from J, the gap between germline ends came to 11 bases. The CDR3 coding sequence is TGCAGTGCTAGAGATCACAGCGAGGACGAGCAGTACTTC. It specifies CSARDHSEDEQYF.

This clonotype has ten or more counts. The V and J genes are TRBV10-3 and TRBJ2-3; 10 nucleotides agree with TRBD2. V lost 10 bases to trimming and J lost 5 bases; unmatched junction nucleotides: 9. The germline CDR1 and CDR2 sequences are ENHRY and SYGVKD. CDR3 size: 14 residues. The CDR3 DNA follows: TGTGCCACAGCAGCGGGGGGGCCTGGAGATACGCAGTATTTT. Translation: CATAAGGPGDTQYF.

This chain links TRBV15 with TRBJ1-1; D is uncertain. The ends were cut back, 5 bases at V and 1 base at J, with 11 bases in the middle. Germline-derived CDR1 and CDR2 are LNHNV and YYDKDF (reference sequence). The CDR3 covers 14 residues. The CDR3: CATSPAQQNTEAFF. In DNA, the CDR3 is TGTGCCACCAGCCCAGCTCAACAGAACACTGAAGCTTTCTTT.

The rearrangement joins TRBV12-3 or TRBV12-4 to TRBJ1-2; D is undetermined. The CDR3 loop spans 13 amino acids. V lost 7 bases and J 4 bases, leaving 13 bases between the germline ends. CDR3 in DNA: TGTGCCAGCACCCCCGACGGAGCCTATGGCTACACCTTC. This gives the protein CASTPDGAYGYTF.

This clonotype occurred many times. The chain employs TRBV20-1 and TRBJ2-7; 8 positions agree with TRBD2. V lost 0 bases to trimming and J lost 6 bases; unmatched junction nucleotides: 10. This CDR3 region has 15 residues. Germline V CDR1 and CDR2: DFQATT, SNEGSKA (reference sequence). In nucleotides, the CDR3 is TGCAGTGCTAGAGAATCCCCCAGCGGGAGTCCCGAGCAGTACTTC. Protein product: CSARESPSGSPEQYF.

This clonotype was detected a few times. The DNA for the CDR3 is TGTGCCAGCAGCGTCCGGGGGAATTGGAATGAGCAGTTCTTC. The encoded protein is CASSVRGNWNEQFF. J is TRBJ2-1 and V is TRBV7-2, with D possibly matching TRBD2 (6 bases). Deletions cut 5 bases from V and 7 bases from J, with 15 bases between. Germline loops: CDR1 SGHTA, CDR2 FQGNSA. CDR3 length: 14 amino acids.

This clonotype was observed a handful of times. The chain has TRBV4-2 and TRBJ1-5, with D maybe TRBD1 (5 bases). V was clipped by 4 bases and J by 9 bases, with 16 bases between them. CDR1 LGHNA and CDR2 YNFKEQ come from the germline V gene. The CDR3 covers 14 residues. Here the CDR3 reads CASSPVLSGGPQHF. The CDR3 DNA sequence: TGTGCCAGCAGCCCGGTCCTCTCCGGGGGGCCCCAGCATTTT.

The chain links TRBV13 to TRBJ2-2; 7 positions agree with TRBD1. The CDR3 consists of 15 residues. Germline V gives CDR1 PRHDT, CDR2 FYEKMQ (reference sequence). Trimming cost V 6 bases and J 4 bases; bases outside gene matches: 8. The CDR3 protein is CASSGTVGSTGELFF. Written as DNA, the CDR3 is TGTGCCAGCAGTGGGACAGTCGGGTCCACCGGGGAGCTGTTTTTT.

V and J are TRBV12-3 or TRBV12-4 and TRBJ2-7; D gene ambiguous. CDR3 size: 12 residues. With 2 bases removed from V and 3 bases from J, the gap between germline ends came to 5 bases. CDR3 sequence reads: CASSLRLYEQYF. Here the CDR3 DNA reads TGTGCCAGCAGTTTAAGGCTCTACGAGCAGTACTTC.

This clonotype was found a few times. The genes are TRBV30 and TRBJ2-1; a possible D gene is TRBD2 (5 bases). This CDR3 is built from 14 residues. Trimming shortened V by 6 bases and J by 5 bases, and 17 bases separated the two germline ends. Germline V lookup: CDR1 GTSNPN, CDR2 SVGIG (reference sequence). CDR3 in DNA: TGTGCCTGCCCCCCGTCTGAGCGGCACAATGAGCAGTTCTTC. As protein: CACPPSERHNEQFF.

This clonotype was recorded a few times. The chain joins TRBV7-9 to TRBJ1-5; 8 positions agree with TRBD1. Germline trimming cut 6 bases from V and 5 bases from J; bases unmatched to any gene: 12. Germline CDR1 SEHNR, CDR2 FQNEAQ (reference sequence). The CDR3 spans 16 residues. The CDR3 loop reads CASSLTGAGAHQPQHF. The CDR3 bases are TGTGCCAGCAGTTTGACAGGGGCCGGGGCCCATCAGCCCCAGCATTTT.

In its sample, this clonotype was seen many times. This chain connects TRBV6-2 or TRBV6-3 to TRBJ1-4; D not certain. CDR1 is MNHEY and CDR2 is SVGEGT in the germline V gene. CDR3 length: 13 residues. V lost 6 bases, J lost 5 bases, and 10 bases lay in between. The CDR3 DNA is TGTGCCAGCAGGACTACCAACAATGAAAAACTGTTTTTT. Translation: CASRTTNNEKLFF.

This clonotype was observed a handful of times. The CDR3 sequence is CASSFWTAGELFF. The CDR3 region has the DNA TGTGCCAGCAGCTTCTGGACAGCCGGGGAGCTGTTTTTT. The chain uses TRBV7-9 and TRBJ2-2; D may be TRBD1 (6 bases). CDR1 SEHNR and CDR2 FQNEAQ come from the germline V gene (reference sequence). Trimming removed 3 bases at V and 6 bases at J, with 8 bases between. This CDR3 comprises 13 residues.

This clonotype was seen a few times. This sequence joins TRBV5-1 and TRBJ2-2; 8 positions match TRBD2. This CDR3 region has 15 residues. With 4 bases clipped from V and 1 base from J, the junction kept 3 bases outside the gene matches. CDR1 and CDR2 from the germline V gene are SGHRS and YFSETQ. The chain's CDR3 is CASSISGGNTGELFF. DNA of the CDR3: TGCGCCAGCAGCATAAGCGGGGGGAACACCGGGGAGCTGTTTTTT.

Only a few counts were recorded for this clonotype. The chain recombines TRBV3-1 with TRBJ2-4, with TRBD2 matching over 8 bases. V lost 4 bases and J lost 8; bases outside the gene matches: 13. Germline CDR1 reads LGHDT; CDR2 reads YNNKEL (reference sequence). There are 16 residues in the CDR3. The DNA for the CDR3 is TGTGCCAGCAGCCGATACGGGACTAGTAAAACCGACATTCAGTACTTC. This codes for CASSRYGTSKTDIQYF.